This T cell receptor beta chain is drawn from a study of blood T cell repertoires in COVID-19. This clone was seen just once. Under the authors' procedure: Quantification of nucleated cells was approximated via reference gene primer amplification. Profiling relied on immunoSEQ multiplex PCR, and the TCRdb table lists in-frame clones only, not all of them. V, J and clone size are those of that table, while D and trimming were read from the DNA. The sample includes 140,000 or so clones, more than 75% of them seen just once. Sequenced sample: peripheral blood. This clonotype originated in a woman aged 45-65 years with active or convalescent COVID-19.

The chain's CDR3 is CASSRFRGEAQYF. In DNA, the CDR3 is TGTGCCAGCAGCCGCTTTAGGGGTGAGGCGCAGTATTTT. The chain has TRBV3-1 (or the pseudogene TRBV3-2) and TRBJ2-3, with a tentative D call TRBD1 (5 bases). V lost 4 bases and J lost 10, with 15 bases in between. The V gene's germline CDR1 is LGHDT and CDR2 YNNKEL (reference sequence). The CDR3 has 13 amino acids.